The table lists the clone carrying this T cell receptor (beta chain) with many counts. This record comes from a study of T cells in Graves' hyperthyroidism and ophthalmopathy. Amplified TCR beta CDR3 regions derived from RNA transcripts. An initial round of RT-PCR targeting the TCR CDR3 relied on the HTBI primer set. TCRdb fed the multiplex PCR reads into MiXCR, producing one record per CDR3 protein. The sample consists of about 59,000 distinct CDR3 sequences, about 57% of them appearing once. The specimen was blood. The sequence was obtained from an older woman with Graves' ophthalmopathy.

This chain's CDR3 is CASRVFENSPLHF. The CDR3 DNA reads TGTGCCAGCAGGGTTTTCGAAAATTCACCCCTCCACTTT. The chain links TRBV6-1 to TRBJ1-6; no firm D call. This CDR3 has 13 amino acids. CDR1 and CDR2 (germline): MNHNS, SASEGT. With 6 bases removed from V and 7 bases from J, the gap between germline ends came to 10 bases.